One sample yielded the 16 T cell receptor beta chains listed below, sequenced in a study of blood T cell repertoires in COVID-19. The assay was immunoSEQ multiplex PCR, and TCRdb's table has in-frame clones only and misses some. The sample consists of around 290,000 clones, around nine tenths of them appearing once. Sequencing was carried out using PBMCs or T cells enriched from blood (not recorded which). These receptors originate from a woman in her sixties in a cohort exposed to, infected with or recovered from COVID-19 (not recorded which).

This clone was found a few times. CDR3 sequence reads: CASSHTGRITGELFF. For the CDR3, the DNA is TGTGCCAGCAGCCATACAGGGAGAATCACCGGGGAGCTGTTTTTT. The rearrangement links TRBV7-9 to TRBJ2-2, with D maybe TRBD1 (6 bases). Germline V gene data show CDR1 as SEHNR and CDR2 as FQNEAQ (reference sequence). Trimming left V 5 bases short and J 4 bases short, with 14 bases between. The CDR3 spans 15 residues. Supplemented by reference TRBV7-9 and TRBJ2-2, the full variable domain reads DTGVSQNPRHKITKRGQNVTFRCDPISEHNRLYWYRQTLGQGPEFLTYFQNEAQLEKSRLLSDRFSAERPKGSFSTLEIQRTEQGDSAMYLCASSHTGRITGELFFGEGSRLTVL.

J is TRBJ1-1 and V is TRBV5-4; possible D gene TRBD1, 6 bases. Deletions cut 0 bases from V and 4 bases from J, with 13 bases between. The germline V gene encodes CDR1 SGHNT and CDR2 YYREEE (reference sequence). The CDR3 sequence is 15 residues long. The CDR3 loop reads CASSLAGRGSTEAFF. The CDR3 region has the DNA TGTGCCAGCAGCTTGGCTGGCAGGGGAAGCACTGAAGCTTTCTTT.

The chain employs TRBV9 and TRBJ2-1; 8 bases are a match to TRBD2. CDR1 is SGDLS and CDR2 is YYNGEE in the germline V gene. V was pared by 0 bases and J by 4 bases, with 6 bases of the junction left unmatched. The CDR3 length is 16 residues. CDR3 region: CASSVGSGGSYNEQFF. The CDR3 DNA reads TGTGCCAGCAGCGTAGGTTCGGGGGGGTCATACAATGAGCAGTTCTTC.

The J gene is TRBJ1-2, the V gene TRBV5-1, with D tentatively TRBD1 (6 bases). Trimming took 3 bases from V and 2 from J, leaving 11 bases between them. CDR3 length equals 14 residues. Germline loops: CDR1 SGHRS, CDR2 YFSETQ. In nucleotides, the CDR3 is TGCGCCAGCAGCTCTTCGACAGGAAACTATGGCTACACCTTC. It specifies CASSSSTGNYGYTF. Drawing the rest from reference TRBV5-1 and TRBJ1-2, the complete variable domain is KAGVTQTPRYLIKTRGQQVTLSCSPISGHRSVSWYQQTPGQGLQFLFEYFSETQRNKGNFPGRFSGRQFSNSRSEMNVSTLELGDSALYLCASSSSTGNYGYTFGSGTRLTVV.

Concerning this clone itself: At one end the junction does not follow the germline gene, possibly because of a read error. V and J are TRBV7-7 and TRBJ2-2; 7 bases are shared with TRBD1. CDR1 is SSHAT, CDR2 FNYEAQ, per germline (reference sequence). This CDR3 region has 17 residues. Here the CDR3 DNA reads TGTGCTAGCAGCTTAGCGTTTCAGGGGGATAGCACCGGGGAGCTGTTTTTT. Translating it yields CASSLAFQGDSTGELFF.

This chain links TRBV7-2 with TRBJ2-3, with 10 bases fitting TRBD2. Trimming at V came to 2 bases and at J to 2 bases, leaving 10 bases not matched to a gene. Germline CDR1 SGHTA, CDR2 FQGNSA. The CDR3 is made up of 18 amino acids. Written as DNA, the CDR3 is TGTGCCAGCAGCTTATGGACTAGCGGTGTTCTCAACACAGATACGCAGTATTTT. This encodes CASSLWTSGVLNTDTQYF.

V and J are TRBV2 and TRBJ2-1; 7 bases are shared with TRBD2. Germline values: CDR1 SNHLY, CDR2 FYNNEI. V lost 5 bases and J lost 0; bases outside the gene matches: 4. The CDR3 sequence is 15 residues long. CDR3 DNA sequence: TGTGCCAGCAGTCTACTAGCGCCCTCCTACAATGAGCAGTTCTTC. Its translation: CASSLLAPSYNEQFF.

The rearrangement uses TRBV2 and TRBJ2-3, with 10 bases fitting TRBD1. The trim removed 5 bases at V and 3 bases at J, leaving 5 bases unmatched. The CDR3 runs 15 residues. The germline V gene encodes CDR1 SNHLY and CDR2 FYNNEI. The CDR3 bases are TGTGCCAGCAGTTGGACAGGGGGGTCAACAGATACGCAGTATTTT. Its protein is CASSWTGGSTDTQYF.

J is TRBJ1-4 and V is TRBV18; 9 bases are shared with TRBD1. Trimming took 6 bases from V and 0 from J; bases not matched to a gene: 2. The germline CDR1 and CDR2 sequences are KGHSH and LQKENI. The CDR3 length is 15 residues. This CDR3 reads CASSWTGATNEKLFF. The CDR3 region has the DNA TGTGCCAGCTCTTGGACAGGGGCAACTAATGAAAAACTGTTTTTT.

This clone occurred once. The rearrangement uses TRBV19 and TRBJ2-1; the match to TRBD2 covers 12 bases. J gave up 5 bases and V 6 bases, and 11 bases lay outside the gene matches. This CDR3 has 17 amino acids. Germline values: CDR1 LNHDA, CDR2 SQIVND (reference sequence). CDR3 residues: CASSLPRLAGADNEQFF. The CDR3 coding sequence is TGTGCCAGTAGCCTCCCCCGACTAGCGGGGGCCGACAATGAGCAGTTCTTC.

The V gene is TRBV2, the J gene TRBJ2-7, with 7 bases identical to TRBD1. The germline V gene encodes CDR1 SNHLY and CDR2 FYNNEI. J lost 6 bases, V lost 6 bases, and 8 bases had no gene match. The CDR3 covers 13 residues. As DNA, the CDR3 is TGTGCCAGCAGCGCTGGACAGGCTCGCGAGCAGTACTTC. Translated, it gives CASSAGQAREQYF.

This chain uses TRBV7-2 with TRBJ1-5, with 7 bases matching TRBD1. CDR1 is SGHTA, CDR2 FQGNSA, per germline. There are 13 residues in the CDR3. V lost 3 bases and J lost 10; bases outside the gene matches: 6. The CDR3: CASSLLDRDPQHF. The CDR3 DNA sequence: TGTGCCAGCAGCTTGTTAGACAGGGACCCCCAGCATTTT.

J is TRBJ2-1 and V is TRBV28, with a tentative D call TRBD2 (5 bases). This CDR3 is built from 14 residues. V was trimmed by 5 bases and J by 7 bases, leaving 15 bases between them. Germline V gene sequence: CDR1 MDHEN, CDR2 SYDVKM. The DNA for the CDR3 is TGTGCCAGCAGTAAACTAGGATCCCTTAATGAGCAGTTCTTC. Protein: CASSKLGSLNEQFF. The variable domain in full, with the rest retrieved from reference TRBV28 and TRBJ2-1, is DVKVTQSSRYLVKRTGEKVFLECVQDMDHENMFWYRQDPGLGLRLIYFSYDVKMKEKGDIPEGYSVSREKKERFSLILESASTNQTSMYLCASSKLGSLNEQFFGPGTRLTVL.

CDR3: CASSLGQGASMGYTEAFF. CDR3 sequence (DNA): TGCGCCAGCAGCCTAGGACAGGGGGCGTCGATGGGTTACACTGAAGCTTTCTTT. V usage is TRBV5-1 and J usage is TRBJ1-1, with TRBD1 matching over 11 bases. CDR1 and CDR2 (germline): SGHRS, YFSETQ. The CDR3 length is 18 residues. With V trimmed by 4 bases and J by 3 bases, 14 bases remained unmatched.

The chain has TRBV4-2 and TRBJ2-5; the D gene is possibly TRBD2 (5 bases). Per the germline V gene, CDR1 is LGHNA and CDR2 is YNFKEQ. Trimming removed 5 bases from V and 0 bases from J, with 10 bases in between. This CDR3 region has 14 residues. The CDR3 sequence: CASSSGLNQETQYF. CDR3 in DNA: TGTGCCAGCAGCTCCGGACTCAACCAAGAGACCCAGTACTTC.

The rearrangement links TRBV11-2 to TRBJ2-1; the D gene is possibly TRBD2 (6 bases). Trimming took off 1 base at V and 4 bases at J, with 11 bases between the two ends. The germline CDR1 and CDR2 sequences are SGHAT and FQNNGV. CDR3 length equals 15 residues. CDR3 DNA: TGTGCCAGCAGCTTAGGGACTAACCGGTACAATGAGCAGTTCTTC. The encoded protein is CASSLGTNRYNEQFF.